The rows below give T cell receptor beta chains drawn from one sample of a study of blood T cells in healthy people across ages. TCRdb itself ran the 5' RACE reads through MiXCR, one entry per CDR3 protein. The top ten hold approximately 10% of the sample, which has roughly 1,500,000 distinct CDR3 sequences, about 31% seen once. The sample taken for sequencing was blood. These receptor sequences come from a woman in her twenties or thirties in good health. CDR3s include the opening cysteine and the closing phenylalanine or tryptophan. The D gene is left open where the match is weak. A row's size may be missing; if present it is once, few, many or a size class.

V gene: TRBV28; clone size: .; J gene: TRBJ2-5; D gene: TRBD2; CDR3 DNA: TGTGCCGGCAGTTCCTCACCTAGCGGGAGGGGGGAGACCCAGTACTTC; CDR3 protein: CAGSSSPSGRGETQYF
V gene: TRBV4-3; clone size: few; J gene: TRBJ2-7; D gene: .; CDR3 DNA: TGCGCCAGCAGCTTGAGAGGCACCTCCTCCTACGAGCAGTACTTC; CDR3 protein: CASSLRGTSSYEQYF
V gene: TRBV6-2/TRBV6-3; clone size: many; J gene: TRBJ2-5; D gene: .; CDR3 DNA: TGTGCCAGCATCGAGGCCGCGACGTACCAAGAGACCCAGTACTTC; CDR3 protein: CASIEAATYQETQYF
V gene: TRBV13; clone size: .; J gene: TRBJ1-2; D gene: TRBD1; CDR3 DNA: TGTGCCAGCAGCCAACGTAGAACCCGACAGGGGAAAGGGTATGGCTACACCTTC; CDR3 protein: CASSQRRTRQGKGYGYTF
V gene: TRBV6-2/TRBV6-3; clone size: .; J gene: TRBJ2-5; D gene: TRBD1; CDR3 DNA: TGTGCCAGCCAACGCGGACAGGGTTGCGAGACCCAGTACTTC; CDR3 protein: CASQRGQGCETQYF
V gene: TRBV12-3/TRBV12-4; clone size: .; J gene: TRBJ1-4; D gene: .; CDR3 DNA: TGTGCCAGCACTCTTGGAGGTACCGCTAATGAAAAACTGTTTTTT; CDR3 protein: CASTLGGTANEKLFF
V gene: TRBV28; clone size: few; J gene: TRBJ2-1; D gene: .; CDR3 DNA: TGTGCCAGCATTAAGGGAGCGGTCGTCTACAATGAGCAGTTCTTC; CDR3 protein: CASIKGAVVYNEQFF
V gene: TRBV6-5; clone size: .; J gene: TRBJ2-5; D gene: .; CDR3 DNA: TGTGCCAGCAGTTACGCTACGGGCCAAGAGACCCAGTACTTC; CDR3 protein: CASSYATGQETQYF
V gene: TRBV12-3/TRBV12-4; clone size: .; J gene: TRBJ2-2; D gene: .; CDR3 DNA: TGCGCCAGCAGGAACTTTAACACCGGGGAGCTGTTTTTT; CDR3 protein: CASRNFNTGELFF
V gene: TRBV20-1; clone size: few; J gene: TRBJ1-2; D gene: .; CDR3 DNA: TGCAGTGCTAGAGGGGGAGGGGAGGAGTATGGCTACACCTTC; CDR3 protein: CSARGGGEEYGYTF
V gene: TRBV14; clone size: .; J gene: TRBJ1-1; D gene: .; CDR3 DNA: TGTGCCAGCAGCCAAGAGGGCTGGGGGAACACTGAAGCTTTCTTT; CDR3 protein: CASSQEGWGNTEAFF
V gene: TRBV7-9; clone size: many; J gene: TRBJ1-2; D gene: .; CDR3 DNA: TGTGCCAGCAGCTCAACAGGGACGGGGGGCTACACCTTC; CDR3 protein: CASSSTGTGGYTF
V gene: TRBV7-8; clone size: .; J gene: TRBJ2-7; D gene: TRBD1; CDR3 DNA: TGTGCCAGCAGCTTTCAGCAGACAGGGGGGTTGGACTACGAGCAGTACTTC; CDR3 protein: CASSFQQTGGLDYEQYF
V gene: TRBV3-1; clone size: .; J gene: TRBJ2-3; D gene: TRBD2; CDR3 DNA: TGTGCCAGCAGCCAAGGTATACGCAGCGGGGGGACAGATACGCAGTATTTT; CDR3 protein: CASSQGIRSGGTDTQYF
V gene: TRBV6-1; clone size: .; J gene: TRBJ2-3; D gene: .; CDR3 DNA: TGTGCCAGCAGTGATTATGTTGGGACCACAGATACGCAGTATTTT; CDR3 protein: CASSDYVGTTDTQYF
V gene: TRBV3-1; clone size: few; J gene: TRBJ1-1; D gene: .; CDR3 DNA: TGTGCCAGCAGTTCTAGATGGGGGCCCCAGTCTAACACTGAAGCTTTCTTT; CDR3 protein: CASSSRWGPQSNTEAFF
V gene: TRBV4-1; clone size: .; J gene: TRBJ2-3; D gene: .; CDR3 DNA: TGCGCCAGCAGCCAAGAATCGGACCGCCTGGGCACAGATACGCAGTATTTT; CDR3 protein: CASSQESDRLGTDTQYF
V gene: TRBV5-1; clone size: .; J gene: TRBJ2-3; D gene: .; CDR3 DNA: TGCGCCAGCAGCTCCCGACTAGAAGTAGATACGCAGTATTTT; CDR3 protein: CASSSRLEVDTQYF
V gene: TRBV7-3; clone size: .; J gene: TRBJ2-1; D gene: TRBD2; CDR3 DNA: TGTGCCAGCAGCTTAAACCCCCGACTAGCGGGATACAATGAGCAGTTCTTC; CDR3 protein: CASSLNPRLAGYNEQFF
V gene: TRBV6-2/TRBV6-3; clone size: few; J gene: TRBJ2-5; D gene: TRBD2; CDR3 DNA: TGTGCCAGCAGTACGCTGCGACTAGCCTTCCAAGAGACCCAGTACTTC; CDR3 protein: CASSTLRLAFQETQYF
V gene: TRBV20-1; clone size: many; J gene: TRBJ2-5; D gene: TRBD2; CDR3 DNA: TGCAGTGCTCTAGGTAGCGGGAGCGGGAAGACCCAGTACTTC; CDR3 protein: CSALGSGSGKTQYF
V gene: TRBV7-2; clone size: .; J gene: TRBJ1-2; D gene: TRBD1; CDR3 DNA: TGTGCCAGCAGCTTAGGAGTGACAGGGGACTATGGCTACACCTTC; CDR3 protein: CASSLGVTGDYGYTF
V gene: TRBV5-1; clone size: .; J gene: TRBJ2-3; D gene: .; CDR3 DNA: TGCGCCAGCAGCCTTGGGTTCAGGCCAGGGGACACAGATACGCAGTATTTT; CDR3 protein: CASSLGFRPGDTDTQYF
V gene: TRBV7-9; clone size: few; J gene: TRBJ2-1; D gene: TRBD2; CDR3 DNA: TGTGCCAGCAGCTTAGCGGCGGGAGGGCCGGGTGAGCAGTTCTTC; CDR3 protein: CASSLAAGGPGEQFF
V gene: TRBV7-3; clone size: many; J gene: TRBJ2-3; D gene: .; CDR3 DNA: TGTGCCAGCAGCCGATCTAGCACAGATACGCAGTATTTT; CDR3 protein: CASSRSSTDTQYF
V gene: TRBV28; clone size: few; J gene: TRBJ1-2; D gene: TRBD1; CDR3 DNA: TGTGCCAGCAGTTTTTCGGACAGGGGGTATGGCTACACCTTC; CDR3 protein: CASSFSDRGYGYTF
V gene: TRBV7-9; clone size: .; J gene: TRBJ1-2; D gene: .; CDR3 DNA: TGTGCCAGCAGCACCTGGAGCGGGGTTCTCTATGGCTACACCTTC; CDR3 protein: CASSTWSGVLYGYTF
V gene: TRBV6-1; clone size: .; J gene: TRBJ2-7; D gene: TRBD2; CDR3 DNA: TGTGCCAGCAGTGAGGCCTCTAGCGGGAGTTCCCCCGAGCAGTACTTC; CDR3 protein: CASSEASSGSSPEQYF
V gene: TRBV29-1; clone size: few; J gene: TRBJ2-3; D gene: TRBD1; CDR3 DNA: TGCAGCGCTGAAAAACGGACAGGGGAGGATTCAGATACGCAGTATTTT; CDR3 protein: CSAEKRTGEDSDTQYF
V gene: TRBV3-1; clone size: few; J gene: TRBJ1-6; D gene: TRBD1; CDR3 DNA: TGTGCCAGCAGCCCAGTAGCCGGGACAGCGAATTCACCCCTCCACTTT; CDR3 protein: CASSPVAGTANSPLHF
V gene: TRBV20-1; clone size: few; J gene: TRBJ1-5; D gene: .; CDR3 DNA: TGCAGTGCTCCAGGGGAAAACAATCAGCCCCAGCATTTT; CDR3 protein: CSAPGENNQPQHF
V gene: TRBV5-1; clone size: few; J gene: TRBJ2-1; D gene: .; CDR3 DNA: TGCGCCAGCAGCTTGGATACCCTCGACAATGAGCAGTTCTTC; CDR3 protein: CASSLDTLDNEQFF
V gene: TRBV27; clone size: .; J gene: TRBJ2-2; D gene: TRBD2; CDR3 DNA: TGTGCCAGCAGACCTAGACTAGCGATAAACACCGGGGAGCTGTTTTTT; CDR3 protein: CASRPRLAINTGELFF
V gene: TRBV10-3; clone size: .; J gene: TRBJ1-2; D gene: .; CDR3 DNA: TGTGCCATCAGTGGGGGGGATGGCTACACCTTC; CDR3 protein: CAISGGDGYTF
V gene: TRBV12-3/TRBV12-4; clone size: few; J gene: TRBJ2-7; D gene: .; CDR3 DNA: TGTGCCAGCAGTCGGGCAGGGCCCACCTACGAGCAGTACTTC; CDR3 protein: CASSRAGPTYEQYF
V gene: TRBV9; clone size: .; J gene: TRBJ1-1; D gene: TRBD1; CDR3 DNA: TGTGCCAGCAATTTAGGGACAGGGGGTGTGAACACTGAAGCTTTCTTT; CDR3 protein: CASNLGTGGVNTEAFF
V gene: TRBV4-1; clone size: few; J gene: TRBJ1-5; D gene: .; CDR3 DNA: TGCGCCAGCAGCCAAGAGGCAGGGTTGGGAAATCAGCCCCAGCATTTT; CDR3 protein: CASSQEAGLGNQPQHF
V gene: TRBV15; clone size: many; J gene: TRBJ2-5; D gene: .; CDR3 DNA: TGTGCCACCAGTTTTCAGGACTTTCAAGAGACCCAGTACTTC; CDR3 protein: CATSFQDFQETQYF
V gene: TRBV6-2/TRBV6-3; clone size: .; J gene: TRBJ2-5; D gene: TRBD2; CDR3 DNA: TGTGCCAGCAGTTATCTAGCGGCCCAAGAGACCCAGTACTTC; CDR3 protein: CASSYLAAQETQYF
V gene: TRBV20-1; clone size: many; J gene: TRBJ2-1; D gene: .; CDR3 DNA: TGCAGTGCTCTTAAAACTGCGGGCAGCTCCTACAATGAGCAGTTCTTC; CDR3 protein: CSALKTAGSSYNEQFF
V gene: TRBV5-1; clone size: .; J gene: TRBJ1-2; D gene: .; CDR3 DNA: TGCGCCAGCAACCAGGCAGACGGTTATGGCTACACCTTC; CDR3 protein: CASNQADGYGYTF
V gene: TRBV30; clone size: .; J gene: TRBJ1-1; D gene: .; CDR3 DNA: TGTGCCTGGACCTTGGTGAACAGCCGGAACACTGAAGCTTTCTTT; CDR3 protein: CAWTLVNSRNTEAFF
V gene: TRBV20-1; clone size: .; J gene: TRBJ2-1; D gene: .; CDR3 DNA: TGCAGTGCTAGCACCGGGACAAAGGCCCCTACTTACAATGAGCAGTTCTTC; CDR3 protein: CSASTGTKAPTYNEQFF
V gene: TRBV7-2; clone size: few; J gene: TRBJ1-5; D gene: TRBD1; CDR3 DNA: TGTGCCAGCAGCATTGACAGGGGAGGTCAGCCCCAGCATTTT; CDR3 protein: CASSIDRGGQPQHF
V gene: TRBV5-1; clone size: .; J gene: TRBJ2-1; D gene: .; CDR3 DNA: TGCGCCAGCAGCATATCTACGGGGAACAATGAGCAGTTCTTC; CDR3 protein: CASSISTGNNEQFF
V gene: TRBV28; clone size: .; J gene: TRBJ2-1; D gene: TRBD2; CDR3 DNA: TGTGCCAGCAGTTTACGGCTAGCGGGAGGTCGGAATGAGCAGTTCTTC; CDR3 protein: CASSLRLAGGRNEQFF
V gene: TRBV7-9; clone size: .; J gene: TRBJ2-1; D gene: TRBD1; CDR3 DNA: TGTGCCAGCAGCTTAGGTGTAATGGGACAGGGAGATGAGCAGTTCTTC; CDR3 protein: CASSLGVMGQGDEQFF
V gene: TRBV20-1; clone size: .; J gene: TRBJ1-2; D gene: TRBD1; CDR3 DNA: TGCAGTGCTAGAGGAGTGACAGGGGTTAACTATGGCTACACCTTC; CDR3 protein: CSARGVTGVNYGYTF
V gene: TRBV13; clone size: .; J gene: TRBJ1-1; D gene: TRBD1; CDR3 DNA: TGTGCCAGCATCCGGACAGGGGAGGGGAAAATGAACACTGAAGCTTTCTTT; CDR3 protein: CASIRTGEGKMNTEAFF
V gene: TRBV29-1; clone size: few; J gene: TRBJ2-1; D gene: .; CDR3 DNA: TGCAGCGTTGAGGGCTACCGAGATGAGCAGTTCTTC; CDR3 protein: CSVEGYRDEQFF
V gene: TRBV5-1; clone size: .; J gene: TRBJ1-1; D gene: .; CDR3 DNA: TGCGCCAGCAGCTTGACGCGGGACTCTGGGAGAGGCACTGAAGCTTTCTTT; CDR3 protein: CASSLTRDSGRGTEAFF
V gene: TRBV20-1; clone size: once; J gene: TRBJ1-2; D gene: .; CDR3 DNA: TGCAGTGCTAGGTCCCGAACTAACTATGGCTACACCTTC; CDR3 protein: CSARSRTNYGYTF
V gene: TRBV10-1; clone size: .; J gene: TRBJ2-3; D gene: .; CDR3 DNA: TGCGCCAGCAGTGAGTCGAGGGGGGGCTTCACAGATACGCAGTATTTT; CDR3 protein: CASSESRGGFTDTQYF
V gene: TRBV4-1; clone size: .; J gene: TRBJ2-3; D gene: .; CDR3 DNA: TGCGCCAGCAGCCAAATGGATACGCAGTATTTT; CDR3 protein: CASSQMDTQYF